This T cell receptor beta chain was retrieved from a study of graft-versus-host responses after intestinal transplantation. Across the study: Every one of the recipients received anti-thymocyte globulin induction and afterwards took tacrolimus and steroids for around 3 years.

General observations from the study: Graft-donor T cell macrochimerism coincided with high graft-versus-host to host-versus-graft clonal ratios in allografts.

TCRdb's table, derived via immunoSEQ multiplex PCR, lists solely in-frame clones and lacks some. Of over 100,000 clones listed, over 85% are singletons. The trim removed 7 bases at V and 1 base at J, leaving 5 bases unmatched. Germline CDR1 and CDR2: SGHRS and YFSETQ. The CDR3 extends over 14 amino acids. Turning to this clone: Its antigen is not known.

The chain combines TRBV5-1 with TRBJ1-1; 9 nucleotides line up with TRBD1. The source of this sequence is a human donor who was the organ donor for an intestinal transplant. The starting material was unstimulated CD4+ T cells sorted from spleen or lymph node cells, obtained before transplant. The CDR3 DNA follows: TGCGCCAGCCAAACGGGACAGGGGAACACTGAAGCTTTCTTT. Translated: CASQTGQGNTEAFF.